This T cell receptor (beta chain) was captured in a study of cytomegalovirus exposure and HLA in healthy donors. The PCR employed 60 Vbeta primers together with 13 Jbeta primers. The protocol was immunoSEQ multiplex PCR, while the TCRdb copy is restricted to in-frame clones and leaves out a portion. Altogether 190,000 or so clones are present, 82% being singletons, with the ten largest covering 0.08% to 0.1%. V lost 7 bases to trimming and J lost 8 bases, with 11 bases between them. The germline CDR1 and CDR2 sequences are LNHDA and SQIVND (reference sequence). This CDR3 is 11 amino acids long. Comments on this clone: Its target is not known.

General observations from the study: Most of the CMV-associated TCR beta chains (in a later analysis) appeared to be HLA-restricted. Researchers catalogued under 200 TCR beta chains as cytomegalovirus-associated. When a later analysis was performed, an Asian-associated ancestry cluster reportedly had fewer N-insertions than the roughly 630-donor mean. About 87% or about 30% of the time was how often most TCR beta V segments were productive, according to an earlier analysis.

The TCR originated in a boy aged 2-9 years in good health and CMV-seronegative. The chain employs TRBV19 and TRBJ1-2; possibly TRBD1 for D (5 bases). Specimen: PBMCs. The CDR3 sequence: CASNGASGYTF. DNA for the CDR3: TGTGCCAGTAATGGGGCCAGCGGCTACACCTTC.